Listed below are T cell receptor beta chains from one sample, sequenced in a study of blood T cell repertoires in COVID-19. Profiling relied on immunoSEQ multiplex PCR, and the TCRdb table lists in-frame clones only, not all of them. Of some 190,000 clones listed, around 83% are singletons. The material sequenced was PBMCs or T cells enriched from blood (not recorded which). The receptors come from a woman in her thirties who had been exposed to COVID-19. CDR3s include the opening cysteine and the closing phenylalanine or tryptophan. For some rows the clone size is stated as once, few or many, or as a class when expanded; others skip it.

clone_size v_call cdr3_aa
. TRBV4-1 CASSQGEGKTYGSGEAFF
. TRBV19 CASSVQNRAMQIFSNQPQHF
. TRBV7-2 CASSLGRMNTEAFF
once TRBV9 CASSVGGTAIYEQYF
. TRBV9 CASSSTGGGASDTQYF
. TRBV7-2 CASSPINTIYF
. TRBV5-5 CASSLAGTDFWDF
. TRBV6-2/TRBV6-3 CASSYLRDTPETQYF
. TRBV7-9 CASSLERTSYGYTF
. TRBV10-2 CASSDGASGTDTQYF
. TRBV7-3 CASSSSGLQEQFF
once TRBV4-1 CASSQDLRQPQHF
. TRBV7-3 CASSPQRGADTQYF
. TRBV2 CASTGTGGSRVNTEAFF
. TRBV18 CASTWTGLENTEAFF
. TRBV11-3 CASSLVYGELFF
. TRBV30 CAWSAGTSGGGNNEQFF
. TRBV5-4 CASSRPSAYYNEQFF
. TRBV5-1 CASSGSGGETQYF
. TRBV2 CASRASTDTQYF
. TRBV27 CASSSSVGTEVNYGYTF
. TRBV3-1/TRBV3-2 CASSQVDRREAFF
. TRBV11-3 CASSLGVTYGTDTQYF
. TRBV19 CASIGAGEVGNEQFF
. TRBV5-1 CASSLSGQGTNTQYF
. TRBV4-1 CASSPLSGGSHYGYTF
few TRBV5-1 CASSLEGTADQPQHF
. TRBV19 CASSIVAGKAFF
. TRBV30 CAWSADRGNEQYF
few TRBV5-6 CASSLTTGSRSPLHF
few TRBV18 CASSPIVNTEAFF
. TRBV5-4 CASSSNRDRNYGYTF
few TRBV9 CASSPRGFGGTLHF
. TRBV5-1 CASSSRLAGDNEQFF
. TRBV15 CATNPIYRDRVYEQYF
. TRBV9 CASSPGGNSPLHF
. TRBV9 CASSGAAGEKTQYF
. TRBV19 CASSIGEGGNQPQHF
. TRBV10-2 CASSDYSVPGGNTIYF
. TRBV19 CASRQGGSEEAFF
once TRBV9 CASSVGHSDEQYF
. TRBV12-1 CANPLLGGAAYNEQFF
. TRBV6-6 CASSPARGPISTDTQYF
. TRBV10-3 CAISNHVGGSPLHF
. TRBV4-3 CASSQDRGMGNTEAFF
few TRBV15 CATSRVDGGTYEQYF
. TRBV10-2 CASLRPGGNQPQHF
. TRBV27 CASRSLQLNEQFF
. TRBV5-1 CASSVVTGDNSPLHF
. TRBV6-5 CATLLYRVDGYGYTF
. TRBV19 CASSFGQENSPLHF
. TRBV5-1 CASSRIQGKNSPLHF
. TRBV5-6 CASSWTGGYEQYF
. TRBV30 CAWSVFDRVGYTF
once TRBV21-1 CASSKSLGQTLYEQYF